This TCR beta chain was recovered during a study of CD8 T cell repertoires and HIV-1 epitope variants. Study-level information: Control wells had CMV/EBV/flu peptides, negative Ebola AY9, or no peptide. Epitopes were three Gag families plus Nef HW9 and YT9.

Trimming removed 3 bases from V and 7 bases from J; junction bases left unmatched: 16. The CDR3 is 19 residues long. Germline V gene sequence: CDR1 MNHEY, CDR2 SMNVEV (reference sequence). A remark on this clone: No antigen is known for it.

Sequencing of TCR beta CDR3 used immunoSEQ survey depth. Using immunoSEQ multiplex PCR, the repertoire was profiled, and TCRdb retains in-frame clones only, with some absent. The data contain thousands of clones, around 60% of them singletons. The receptor comes from a male donor with HIV. The chain carries TRBV27 and TRBJ2-2; TRBD2 agrees at 11 bases. The sequencing sample was made of cultured CD8+ T cells derived from PBMCs. This CDR3 is CASSLFLGLAGGSDGELFF. The CDR3 DNA reads as TGTGCCAGCAGTTTGTTTTTAGGGCTAGCGGGAGGTTCTGACGGGGAGCTGTTTTTT.